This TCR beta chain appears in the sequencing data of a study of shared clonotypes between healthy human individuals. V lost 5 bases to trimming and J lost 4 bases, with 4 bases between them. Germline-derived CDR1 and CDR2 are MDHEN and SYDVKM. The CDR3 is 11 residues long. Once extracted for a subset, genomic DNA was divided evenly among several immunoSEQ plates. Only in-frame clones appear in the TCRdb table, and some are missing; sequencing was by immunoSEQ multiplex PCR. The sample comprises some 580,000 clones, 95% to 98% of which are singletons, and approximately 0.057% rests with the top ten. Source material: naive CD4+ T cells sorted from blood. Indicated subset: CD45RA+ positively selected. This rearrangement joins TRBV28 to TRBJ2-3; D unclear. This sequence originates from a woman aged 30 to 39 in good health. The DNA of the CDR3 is TGTGCCAGCAGTGTGTCAGATACGCAGTATTTT. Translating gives CASSVSDTQYF.